This T cell receptor beta chain was recorded in a study of cytotoxic CD8 clonotypes in ibrutinib-treated CLL. With respect to this clone: Its target is unknown. The junction departs from the called germline gene at one end, perhaps through a read error.

About 2.2 micrograms of genomic DNA, which was extracted from cryopreserved PBMCs, served as the material used for the TCR beta libraries. This CDR3 spans 15 amino acids. In germline, CDR1 is LNHNV, CDR2 YYDKDF (reference sequence). The repertoire was sequenced with immunoSEQ multiplex PCR; TCRdb's copy has only in-frame clones and lacks some. This sample has over 100,000 clones, with more than 55% found just once. Study-level points and caveats: Clonality climbed at ibrutinib response, then dropped toward baseline at progression.

The clonotype originates from a human donor with chronic lymphocytic leukemia. This sequence joins TRBV15 and TRBJ2-2; 12 nucleotides match TRBD1. Sequences were derived from PBMCs, sampled after 24 months of ibrutinib treatment. DNA for the CDR3: TGTGCCACGAGCACCGGGACAGGGGGCGACGGGGAGCTGTTTTTT. Translated, it gives CATSTGTGGDGELFF.